This entry lists 19 T cell receptor beta chains sequenced from one sample in a study of cytomegalovirus exposure and HLA in healthy donors. Method: immunoSEQ multiplex PCR; TCRdb's copy keeps in-frame clones and lacks some. The sample has 65,000 to 75,000 clones; approximately 95% are singletons. The sequenced material came from PBMCs. These receptors were collected from a man younger than 35 in good health and CMV-seropositive.

This rearrangement joins TRBV10-3 to TRBJ2-1; a weak D match, TRBD1 (5 bases). This CDR3 region has 14 residues. The germline gives CDR1 ENHRY, CDR2 SYGVKD. V was shortened by 3 bases and J by 9 bases, with 15 bases between the two germline ends. CDR3 in amino acids: CAISDSSWGTEQFF. In nucleotides, the CDR3 is TGTGCCATCAGTGACTCCTCCTGGGGCACTGAGCAGTTCTTC.

The chain is built from TRBV10-1 and TRBJ2-1; TRBD2 might be the D (7 bases). This CDR3 is 15 amino acids long. The V gene lost 4 bases and the J gene lost 9 bases, with 19 bases spanning the gap. In germline, CDR1 is WNHNN, CDR2 SYGVQD (reference sequence). In nucleotides, the CDR3 is TGCGCCAGCAGTGGAGGGGGACTACCCCGGGGTGAGCAGTTCTTC. This gives the protein CASSGGGLPRGEQFF.

The chain is built from TRBV6-1 and TRBJ2-1; 9 positions match TRBD1. Germline V gene sequence: CDR1 MNHNS, CDR2 SASEGT. CDR3 length: 11 amino acids. V lost 6 bases and J lost 16; bases outside the gene matches: 7. The CDR3 DNA sequence: TGTGCCAGCAGGATAGACAGGGGGTTTTTCTTC. It translates to CASRIDRGFFF.

The V gene is TRBV19, the J gene TRBJ1-1; D possibly corresponds to TRBD1 (5 bases). The CDR3 sequence is 15 residues long. From germline, CDR1 is LNHDA and CDR2 SQIVND (reference sequence). Trimming took off 5 bases at V and 1 base at J, with 14 bases between the two ends. The CDR3 nucleotides read TGTGCCAGTAGTCCCAGACAGAACACGAACACTGAAGCTTTCTTT. Encoded protein: CASSPRQNTNTEAFF. Filled out from reference TRBV19 and TRBJ1-1, the complete variable domain reads DGGITQSPKYLFRKEGQNVTLSCEQNLNHDAMYWYRQDPGQGLRLIYYSQIVNDFQKGDIAEGYSVSREKKESFPLTVTSAQKNPTAFYLCASSPRQNTNTEAFFGQGTRLTVV.

The V call is TRBV28, the J call TRBJ1-2; tentative D call: TRBD1 (6 bases). CDR3 size: 13 residues. Trimming pared 7 bases from V and 8 bases from J, leaving 17 bases between. From germline, CDR1 is MDHEN and CDR2 SYDVKM. In DNA form, the CDR3 reads TGTGCCAGCACCCTATTGGCCGGACAGGGCTACACCTTC. Translated: CASTLLAGQGYTF.

This clone came up once. This chain uses TRBV28 with TRBJ2-5; 11 bases agree with TRBD2. This CDR3 has 15 residues. CDR1 is MDHEN and CDR2 is SYDVKM in the germline V gene. V lost 4 bases and J lost 4; bases outside the gene matches: 5. The CDR3 nucleotides read TGTGCCAGCAGTTCCGTAGCGGGAGGGTTAGAGACCCAGTACTTC. Encoded protein: CASSSVAGGLETQYF.

This chain uses TRBV27 with TRBJ2-1; TRBD1 might be the D (6 bases). Trimming cost V 4 bases and J 6 bases, with 19 bases left between them. The CDR3 has 16 amino acids. Germline CDR1 MNHEY, CDR2 SMNVEV (reference sequence). The DNA of the CDR3 is TGTGCCAGCAGTTCAAGGGCACAGGGTATTGCCAATGAGCAGTTCTTC. This translates into CASSSRAQGIANEQFF.

The gene calls are TRBV18 and TRBJ2-5, with D possibly matching TRBD1 (6 bases). The CDR3 consists of 17 residues. Trimming removed 3 bases from V and 2 bases from J, with 19 bases in between. Germline V CDR1 and CDR2: KGHSH, LQKENI. CDR3: CASSPPVGQGRQETQYF. CDR3 in DNA: TGTGCCAGCTCACCTCCCGTCGGGCAGGGGAGACAAGAGACCCAGTACTTC.

The genes are TRBV28 and TRBJ1-1, with D perhaps matching TRBD1 (5 bases). The CDR3 sequence is 14 residues long. Trimming left V 8 bases short and J 3 bases short, with 16 bases between. Per germline, CDR1 MDHEN and CDR2 SYDVKM. The CDR3 bases are TGTGCCAGCTCGGGGGGAGGGACGGACACTGAAGCTTTCTTT. It is translated as CASSGGGTDTEAFF.

This clone was detected once. The genes are TRBV30 and TRBJ2-5; the match to TRBD2 covers 7 bases. CDR3 length: 13 residues. Germline-derived CDR1 and CDR2 are GTSNPN and SVGIG (reference sequence). J lost 1 base, V lost 5 bases, and 4 bases had no gene match. CDR3 residues: CAWAGTTQETQYF. CDR3 sequence (DNA): TGTGCCTGGGCCGGGACTACCCAAGAGACCCAGTACTTC.

The chain has TRBV14 and TRBJ2-3; weak D call: TRBD2 (5 bases). CDR1 is SGHDN, CDR2 FVKESK, per germline. CDR3 length equals 14 residues. V shed 4 bases and J shed 6 bases, with 14 bases lying between them. CDR3 nucleotides: TGTGCCAGCAGCCGGCGGGCCCCCCCCGATACGCAGTATTTT. Its protein product is CASSRRAPPDTQYF. The whole variable domain, filled in from reference TRBV14 and TRBJ2-3, reads EAGVTQFPSHSVIEKGQTVTLRCDPISGHDNLYWYRRVMGKEIKFLLHFVKESKQDESGMPNNRFLAERTGGTYSTLKVQPAELEDSGVYFCASSRRAPPDTQYFGPGTRLTVL.

The chain combines TRBV28 with TRBJ2-1; 7 bases are a match to TRBD2. The CDR3 covers 15 residues. V shed 2 bases, J shed 8 bases, and the junction held 9 bases outside the gene matches. In germline, CDR1 is MDHEN, CDR2 SYDVKM. The DNA for the CDR3 is TGTGCCAGCAGTTTAGGCGGGAGATTGAGGGATGAGCAGTTCTTC. Translated: CASSLGGRLRDEQFF.

This chain uses TRBV28 with TRBJ2-7; D is ambiguous. Per germline, CDR1 MDHEN and CDR2 SYDVKM. This CDR3 contains 13 residues. V was pared by 5 bases and J by 0 bases, with 8 bases between. This chain's CDR3 is CASSGGISYEQYF. The CDR3, as DNA: TGTGCCAGCAGTGGCGGTATCTCCTACGAGCAGTACTTC.

The chain recombines TRBV6-6 with TRBJ1-5, with 7 bases lining up with TRBD1. Germline-derived CDR1 and CDR2 are MNHNY and SVGAGI (reference sequence). This CDR3 spans 14 amino acids. Germline trimming cut 0 bases from V and 6 bases from J; bases unmatched to any gene: 2. The CDR3: CASSYSTGPQPQHF. In DNA, the CDR3 is TGTGCCAGCAGTTACTCGACAGGGCCTCAGCCCCAGCATTTT.

The rearrangement uses TRBV11-3 and TRBJ1-1; unclear D gene. This CDR3 has 15 residues. CDR1 and CDR2 (germline): SGHNT, YENEEA. Deletions cut 4 bases from V and 4 bases from J, with 16 bases between. As DNA, the CDR3 is TGTGCCAGCAGCTCCTCGCCGTCTAAATCCACTGAAGCTTTCTTT. Its translation: CASSSSPSKSTEAFF.

This chain uses TRBV11-2 with TRBJ2-3, with 8 positions matching TRBD2. CDR1 and CDR2 from the germline V gene are SGHAT and FQNNGV. V lost 8 bases, J lost 2 bases, and 18 bases stayed unmatched. CDR3 length: 18 amino acids. The CDR3 sequence is CASQSPGGPATLTDTQYF. DNA of the CDR3: TGTGCCAGCCAAAGCCCGGGGGGGCCAGCAACTCTCACAGATACGCAGTATTTT.

Concerning this clone: The same CDR3 is also encoded by other DNA sequences in this sample. The V call is TRBV7-6, the J call TRBJ2-7; 10 nucleotides align to TRBD2. Germline assignment: CDR1 SGHVS and CDR2 FNYEAQ. Unmatched junction bases numbered 3, after V lost 1 base and J lost 3 bases. The CDR3 has 15 amino acids. CDR3 coding DNA: TGTGCCAGCAGCTTAGAACTAGCGGGGAGCTACGAGCAGTACTTC. Its translation: CASSLELAGSYEQYF.

The chain is built from TRBV6-6 and TRBJ1-4, with D possibly TRBD1 on 6 matching bases. Germline CDR1 and CDR2: MNHNY and SVGAGI (reference sequence). The CDR3 sequence is 11 residues long. V shed 8 bases and J shed 11 bases, with 12 bases lying between them. CDR3 residues: CASGTGSKLFF. DNA of the CDR3: TGTGCCAGCGGTACAGGGTCCAAACTGTTTTTT.

The chain has TRBV28 and TRBJ1-2; 7 positions agree with TRBD1. This CDR3 has 15 amino acids. Germline V gives CDR1 MDHEN, CDR2 SYDVKM. V was pared by 6 bases and J by 5 bases, with 12 bases of the junction left unmatched. CDR3 sequence reads: CASSQQGFATYGYTF. CDR3 nucleotide sequence: TGTGCCAGCAGCCAACAGGGGTTTGCGACATATGGCTACACCTTC.